The present TCR beta chain was sequenced within a study of shared clonotypes between healthy human individuals. TCRdb's copy holds only in-frame clones and misses some; the assay was immunoSEQ multiplex PCR. The sample includes roughly 1,500,000 clones, roughly 98.5% of them seen just once. Study-level results: Generation probabilities of non-shared clonotypes were lower (relative to those shared by all four donors).

As concerns this clone: Its antigen remains unidentified.

Trimming stripped 0 bases from V and 0 bases from J, with 9 bases between. The CDR3 totals 15 residues. CDR1 is SGDLS and CDR2 is YYNGEE in the germline V gene. The chain uses TRBV9 and TRBJ1-1; no clear D. The origin of this receptor is a man aged 25-45 years in good health. Material for sequencing was naive CD4+ T cells sorted from blood. Subset of the sample: CD45RA+ positively selected. CDR3 sequence reads: CASSVGVTVNTEAFF. CDR3 nucleotide sequence: TGTGCCAGCAGCGTAGGTGTGACGGTGAACACTGAAGCTTTCTTT.